Below are 21 T cell receptor beta chains sequenced from a single sample in a study of CD8 T cells in ankylosing spondylitis. A single record per CDR3 protein comes from TCRdb applying MiXCR to the 5' RACE reads. The sample lists around 99,000 distinct CDR3 sequences; roughly 9.6% were seen once. The specimen sequenced was blood, either unsorted or a sorted T cell fraction (not recorded which). Receptors originate from a male donor with ankylosing spondylitis or in good health (not recorded which).

The chain recombines TRBV11-1 with TRBJ2-7; TRBD2 aligns across 13 bases. The germline V gene has CDR1 SGHAT and CDR2 FQDESV (reference sequence). CDR3 size: 18 residues. V dropped 5 bases and J dropped 1; count of bases not matched to a gene: 11. The CDR3 loop is CASSPRTSGGIWSYEQYF. In DNA, the CDR3 is TGTGCCAGCAGCCCCAGGACTAGCGGGGGCATATGGTCCTACGAGCAGTACTTC. Full variable domain (missing parts from reference TRBV11-1 and TRBJ2-7): EAEVAQSPRYKITEKSQAVAFWCDPISGHATLYWYRQILGQGPELLVQFQDESVVDDSQLPKDRFSAERLKGVDSTLKIQPAELGDSAMYLCASSPRTSGGIWSYEQYFGPGTRLTVT.

This clonotype was seen at least ten times. This chain connects TRBV3-1 to TRBJ2-1, with TRBD2 matching over 9 bases. V dropped 1 base and J dropped 10; count of bases not matched to a gene: 8. The V gene's germline CDR1 is LGHDT and CDR2 YNNKEL (reference sequence). The CDR3 consists of 15 residues. The CDR3 region is CASSQGYNSGGEQFF. CDR3 coding DNA: TGTGCCAGCAGCCAAGGCTACAATAGCGGGGGAGAGCAGTTCTTC.

This clonotype was counted ten times or more. The chain recombines TRBV29-1 with TRBJ2-1; 7 bases map to TRBD2. The germline V gene encodes CDR1 SQVTM and CDR2 ANQGSEA. The V segment lost 6 bases and the J segment 4 bases; nucleotides outside the gene matches: 15. The CDR3 has 16 amino acids. The CDR3 sequence: CSVVGVVGEGYNEQFF. The CDR3 DNA reads TGCAGCGTCGTGGGGGTTGTGGGGGAGGGTTACAATGAGCAGTTCTTC.

The chain has TRBV7-3 and TRBJ2-6; no definite D call. This CDR3 is 13 amino acids long. From germline, CDR1 is SGHTA and CDR2 FQGTGA. Between the trimmed V and J ends, which lost 4 bases and 3 bases, there was a span of 4 bases. CDR3 bases: TGTGCCAGCAGCTCCCTTGGGGCCAACGTCCTGACTTTC. Protein product: CASSSLGANVLTF.

This clonotype has at least ten counts. CDR3 region: CASSLTPSSYNEQFF. The CDR3 DNA follows: TGTGCCAGCAGTTTGACACCGAGCTCCTACAATGAGCAGTTCTTC. This sequence joins TRBV28 and TRBJ2-1; D uncertain. With 3 bases removed from V and 0 bases from J, the gap between germline ends came to 9 bases. This CDR3 is built from 15 residues. Germline V CDR1 and CDR2: MDHEN, SYDVKM.

At least ten counts were recorded for this clonotype. The V and J genes are TRBV12-3 or TRBV12-4 and TRBJ2-2; 8 bases line up with TRBD1. J gave up 0 bases and V 5 bases, and 2 bases lay outside the gene matches. The CDR3 has 15 residues. CDR3 sequence (DNA): TGTGCCAGCAGTCCAGGGGGCTCGAACACCGGGGAGCTGTTTTTT. Encoded protein: CASSPGGSNTGELFF.

This clonotype was counted many times. The chain carries TRBV12-3 or TRBV12-4 and TRBJ1-4; D not resolved. V was trimmed by 4 bases and J by 13 bases, leaving 13 bases between them. This CDR3 contains 12 residues. The CDR3 DNA reads TGTGCCAGCAGTTCTACTGTCTCTACACTGTTTTTT. This sequence encodes CASSSTVSTLFF.

This clonotype was seen only a few times. The rearrangement joins TRBV28 to TRBJ2-5; no clear D gene. The V end lost 6 bases, the J end lost 4 bases, and 3 bases lay between the germline ends. Germline loops: CDR1 MDHEN, CDR2 SYDVKM. CDR3 length: 10 residues. For the CDR3, the DNA is TGTGCCAGCAGACGAGAGACCCAGTACTTC. The encoded protein is CASRRETQYF.

The table lists this clonotype with many counts. The genes are TRBV20-1 and TRBJ2-7; 8 positions match TRBD1. From germline, CDR1 is DFQATT and CDR2 SNEGSKA (reference sequence). The CDR3 sequence is 11 residues long. The CDR3 loop reads CSPGQAREQYF. CDR3 DNA: TGCAGCCCGGGACAGGCTCGGGAGCAGTACTTC.

This clonotype was counted between two and nine times. The genes are TRBV4-2 and TRBJ2-3; D gene ambiguous. CDR1 is LGHNA and CDR2 is YNFKEQ in the germline V gene. Deletions cut 2 bases from V and 0 bases from J, with 6 bases between. The CDR3 sequence is 14 residues long. The CDR3: CASSQLPSTDTQYF. CDR3 DNA: TGTGCCAGCAGCCAACTTCCTAGCACAGATACGCAGTATTTT.

This clonotype was picked up many times. The V and J genes are TRBV29-1 and TRBJ2-7; unclear D gene. In germline, CDR1 is SQVTM, CDR2 ANQGSEA. The CDR3 covers 10 residues. Between the trimmed V and J ends, which lost 5 bases and 4 bases, there was a span of 6 bases. The CDR3 nucleotides are TGCAGCGTTTTAGTTTACGAGCAGTACTTC. Its translation: CSVLVYEQYF.

This clonotype was seen many times. The chain employs TRBV18 and TRBJ1-1; the D is unclear. This CDR3 has 14 amino acids. CDR1 and CDR2 from the germline V gene are KGHSH and LQKENI. Trimming took 3 bases from V and 0 from J, leaving 8 bases between them. This CDR3 is CASSPGRLNTEAFF. The DNA for the CDR3 is TGTGCCAGCTCACCCGGACGGCTGAACACTGAAGCTTTCTTT.

Many counts were recorded for this clonotype. V is TRBV4-2 and J is TRBJ2-1; 10 bases align to TRBD2. The CDR3 sequence is 13 residues long. With V trimmed by 1 base and J by 14 bases, 5 bases remained unmatched. Per the germline V gene, CDR1 is LGHNA and CDR2 is YNFKEQ. The CDR3 DNA reads as TGTGCCAGCAGCCAAGGAGCCGGGACTAGCGAGTTCTTC. This sequence encodes CASSQGAGTSEFF.

This clonotype has a count of ten or more. The chain is built from TRBV12-3 or TRBV12-4 and TRBJ1-1, with 8 bases matching TRBD1. This CDR3 spans 14 amino acids. The trim removed 4 bases at V and 3 bases at J, leaving 4 bases unmatched. CDR3 coding DNA: TGTGCCAGCAGTTCGCCGACAGGGGACACTGAAGCTTTCTTT. Amino acids: CASSSPTGDTEAFF.

This clonotype was detected many times. The genes are TRBV9 and TRBJ2-2, with 13 bases aligning to TRBD2. V shed 3 bases, J shed 10 bases, and the junction held 9 bases outside the gene matches. Germline V gene data show CDR1 as SGDLS and CDR2 as YYNGEE. This CDR3 is 16 amino acids long. The CDR3 DNA is TGTGCCAGCAGCGCGGCCAGGACTAGCGGGGGCGAGGAGCTGTTTTTT. This encodes CASSAARTSGGEELFF.

This clonotype has ten or more counts. This sequence joins TRBV12-3 or TRBV12-4 and TRBJ1-5, with D possibly matching TRBD1 (6 bases). The germline V and J ends were trimmed by 6 bases and 5 bases, with 11 bases remaining between them. The CDR3 extends over 13 amino acids. CDR3 nucleotide sequence: TGTGCCAGCAGACAGGGTTGGGATCAGCCCCAGCATTTT. Translating gives CASRQGWDQPQHF.

The chain employs TRBV7-9 and TRBJ1-5; possibly TRBD1 for D (5 bases). Germline values: CDR1 SEHNR, CDR2 FQNEAQ (reference sequence). Trimming shortened V by 6 bases and J by 4 bases, and 16 bases separated the two germline ends. There are 15 residues in the CDR3. CDR3 residues: CASSFNTGPNQPQHF. The CDR3 region has the DNA TGTGCCAGCAGTTTTAACACGGGGCCGAATCAGCCCCAGCATTTT.

The CDR3 loop reads CASSRTGRDQDEQYF. The CDR3 coding sequence is TGTGCCAGCAGTCGGACAGGGCGTGATCAGGACGAGCAGTACTTC. V gene TRBV7-9 combines with J gene TRBJ2-7; 8 bases are shared with TRBD1. J was trimmed by 5 bases and V by 6 bases; bases with no gene match: 12. Germline V lookup: CDR1 SEHNR, CDR2 FQNEAQ (reference sequence). The CDR3 contains 15 residues.

This clonotype appeared a few times. The CDR3 loop reads CASSLVGDPDTQYF. Written as DNA, the CDR3 is TGTGCCAGCAGCTTAGTCGGGGACCCAGATACGCAGTATTTT. The chain combines TRBV7-9 with TRBJ2-3; D is tentatively TRBD1 or TRBD2 (5 bases each). CDR3 length: 14 residues. Germline CDR1 is SEHNR and CDR2 is FQNEAQ (reference sequence). V lost 1 base and J lost 4, with 9 bases in between.

This clonotype occurred many times. This chain joins TRBV29-1 and TRBJ2-1; 7 nucleotides align to TRBD1. The CDR3 totals 14 residues. Germline values: CDR1 SQVTM, CDR2 ANQGSEA. With V trimmed by 0 bases and J by 9 bases, 8 bases remained unmatched. The CDR3 nucleotides are TGCAGCGTTGAAGAGGGACAGAGGGCGGGTGAGCAGTTCTTC. Translation gives CSVEEGQRAGEQFF.

In this sample, this clonotype turned up a few times. The CDR3 reads CASSIAYSYNEQFF. CDR3 sequence (DNA): TGTGCCAGTAGTATAGCTTACAGCTACAATGAGCAGTTCTTC. The chain is built from TRBV19 and TRBJ2-1; D gene unclear. Germline loops: CDR1 LNHDA, CDR2 SQIVND (reference sequence). Trimming left V 1 base short and J 3 bases short, with 7 bases between. The CDR3 has 14 amino acids.